The entry below gives a single T cell receptor (beta chain) sequence along with its context. The target antigen is unknown. A minimum of 6 million PBMCs was isolated per sample. Combining a sample-barcoded 5' primer with a J-beta primer mix, a second PCR ran for 7 to 11 cycles. MiXCR was run by TCRdb on the 5' RACE reads, yielding one entry per CDR3 protein. The sample contains about 830,000 distinct CDR3 sequences, 62% of which appear only once. These data are taken from a study of blood T cells in healthy people across ages. Trimming took off 5 bases at V and 4 bases at J, with 18 bases between the two ends. Germline V CDR1 and CDR2: SNHLY, FYNNEI. The CDR3 runs 16 residues. Findings and limits, study-wide: A strong correlation between TCR beta diversity and naive T cell percentage was seen.

Sequencing was done on a sample of blood. V is TRBV2 and J is TRBJ2-1; D remains ambiguous. The clonotype comes from a man younger than 45 in good health. The CDR3 DNA follows: TGTGCCAGCAGTCCAAGACTCGGATCCCTTTACAATGAGCAGTTCTTC. Its protein product is CASSPRLGSLYNEQFF.